A selection of T cell receptor beta chains follows, all from one sample in a study of cytomegalovirus exposure and HLA in healthy donors. The method was immunoSEQ multiplex PCR; TCRdb's version includes in-frame clones alone and lacks a portion of them. The data hold 100,000 to 150,000 clones, with 8% to 9.5% observed a single time. Sequenced input: PBMCs. These receptors were taken from a middle-aged man in good health and CMV-seronegative. Both conserved end residues are part of each CDR3. The order of the fields is V gene, clone size, D gene, J gene, CDR3 protein, CDR3 DNA. D genes are given only for firm matches. Some rows have no size entry. The others give once, few or many, or a class for an expanded clone.

TRBV10-1	-	-	TRBJ2-2	CASSDRDTGELFF	TGCGCCAGCAGTGACAGGGACACCGGGGAGCTGTTTTTT
TRBV23-1	-	-	TRBJ1-4	CASSRGEFEKLFF	TGCGCCAGCAGTCGGGGAGAGTTCGAAAAACTGTTTTTT
TRBV29-1	-	-	TRBJ1-2	CSVRRGDGYTF	TGCAGCGTTAGGAGAGGCGATGGCTACACCTTC
TRBV7-6	few	-	TRBJ1-1	CASSPINTEAFF	TGTGCCAGCAGCCCCATTAACACTGAAGCTTTCTTT
TRBV28	few	TRBD2	TRBJ2-3	CASSLSPYGAGASTDTQYF	TGTGCCAGCAGTTTAAGCCCGTACGGAGCGGGGGCAAGCACAGATACGCAGTATTTT
TRBV19	-	-	TRBJ1-5	CASSTLGGYQPQHF	TGTGCCAGTAGTACCCTCGGGGGATATCAGCCCCAGCATTTT
TRBV29-1	-	-	TRBJ2-1	CSVEPGLSYNEQFF	TGCAGCGTTGAGCCGGGACTGTCTTACAATGAGCAGTTCTTC
TRBV7-9	-	-	TRBJ2-1	CASWTADNNEQFF	TGTGCCAGCTGGACAGCAGATAACAATGAGCAGTTCTTC
TRBV29-1	-	TRBD2	TRBJ2-1	CSPLFGVAGETYNEQFF	TGCAGCCCGTTGTTCGGAGTAGCGGGGGAAACATACAATGAGCAGTTCTTC
TRBV5-1	few	TRBD2	TRBJ2-1	CASSRSGGDHEQFF	TGCGCCAGCAGTCGGAGCGGGGGGGACCATGAGCAGTTCTTC
TRBV19	-	TRBD2	TRBJ2-5	CASSTGLAGGIQETQYF	TGTGCCAGTAGTACAGGACTAGCGGGGGGAATTCAAGAGACCCAGTACTTC
TRBV9	-	TRBD1	TRBJ1-1	CASRPGTGSTEAFF	TGTGCCAGCAGGCCCGGGACAGGGAGCACTGAAGCTTTCTTT
TRBV7-9	-	TRBD2	TRBJ2-1	CASSAPSRAGSTLEQFF	TGTGCCAGCAGCGCGCCGTCTCGAGCGGGGAGTACACTTGAGCAGTTCTTC
TRBV5-1	-	-	TRBJ1-5	CASSKEGENQPQHF	TGCGCCAGCAGCAAGGAGGGAGAAAATCAGCCCCAGCATTTT
TRBV5-6	few	-	TRBJ2-3	CASSLGKGLDTQYF	TGTGCCAGCAGCTTGGGAAAGGGGCTAGATACGCAGTATTTT
TRBV19	few	TRBD2	TRBJ2-5	CASSMVRAGGNYQETQYF	TGTGCCAGTAGTATGGTGAGGGCGGGGGGCAATTACCAAGAGACCCAGTACTTC
TRBV27	few	TRBD2	TRBJ2-1	CASTTASFSGGSNEQFF	TGTGCCAGCACGACCGCGTCCTTTAGCGGGGGAAGCAATGAGCAGTTCTTC
TRBV4-1	few	-	TRBJ2-3	CASSQGSGSGTDTQYF	TGCGCCAGCAGCCAAGGATCCGGTTCTGGCACAGATACGCAGTATTTT
TRBV5-5	-	-	TRBJ1-4	CASTSGGSNEKLFF	TGTGCCAGCACCTCCGGTGGTTCTAATGAAAAACTGTTTTTT
TRBV27	few	-	TRBJ2-7	CASSLNGGSSYEQYF	TGTGCCAGCAGTTTAAACGGGGGAAGCTCCTACGAGCAGTACTTC
TRBV7-6	-	TRBD1	TRBJ1-6	CASSFTTGNSPLHF	TGTGCCAGCAGCTTTACGACAGGGAATTCACCCCTCCACTTT
TRBV10-3	-	TRBD1	TRBJ1-1	CAIRDRGGAFF	TGTGCCATCAGGGACAGGGGGGGGGCTTTCTTT
TRBV6-5	few	-	TRBJ1-1	CASSRQGLRTEAFF	TGTGCCAGCAGCCGGCAGGGTTTGCGGACTGAAGCTTTCTTT
TRBV4-1	-	-	TRBJ2-7	CASSPKIGAHEQYF	TGCGCCAGCAGCCCAAAGATAGGGGCCCACGAGCAGTACTTC
TRBV19	few	-	TRBJ1-3	CASSISSSGNTIYF	TGTGCCAGTAGTATATCCAGCTCTGGAAACACCATATATTTT
TRBV2	-	-	TRBJ1-3	CASRREGSSGNTIYF	TGTGCCAGCAGGAGGGAAGGGAGCTCTGGAAACACCATATATTTT
TRBV6-1	-	-	TRBJ1-3	CASSDPGTRAGNTIYF	TGTGCCAGCAGTGACCCCGGGACAAGGGCTGGAAACACCATATATTTT
TRBV7-6	few	TRBD1	TRBJ1-1	CASSLTQGAAFF	TGTGCCAGCAGCTTAACCCAGGGGGCTGCTTTCTTT
TRBV18	-	-	TRBJ1-1	CASSLAGGYNPEAFF	TGTGCCAGCTCTCTTGCGGGGGGTTACAACCCTGAAGCTTTCTTT